This TCR beta chain emerged from a study of shared clonotypes between healthy human individuals. This CDR3 region has 17 residues. Germline V gene data show CDR1 as SGDLS and CDR2 as YYNGEE. Deletions cut 2 bases from V and 0 bases from J, with 15 bases between. Some clones are missing from TCRdb's copy, which holds only in-frame ones; the method was immunoSEQ multiplex PCR. The sample consists of approximately 460,000 clones, 75% to 80% of them appearing once. The receptor was isolated from a middle-aged woman in good health. Some clones in this sample may be carry-over from other donors' samples. The specimen sequenced was PBMCs. This chain connects TRBV9 to TRBJ1-3; D is possibly TRBD1 (5 bases). The chain's CDR3 is CASSVENRPRSGNTIYF. The CDR3 DNA follows: TGTGCCAGCAGCGTTGAAAACAGGCCTCGCTCTGGAAACACCATATATTTT.